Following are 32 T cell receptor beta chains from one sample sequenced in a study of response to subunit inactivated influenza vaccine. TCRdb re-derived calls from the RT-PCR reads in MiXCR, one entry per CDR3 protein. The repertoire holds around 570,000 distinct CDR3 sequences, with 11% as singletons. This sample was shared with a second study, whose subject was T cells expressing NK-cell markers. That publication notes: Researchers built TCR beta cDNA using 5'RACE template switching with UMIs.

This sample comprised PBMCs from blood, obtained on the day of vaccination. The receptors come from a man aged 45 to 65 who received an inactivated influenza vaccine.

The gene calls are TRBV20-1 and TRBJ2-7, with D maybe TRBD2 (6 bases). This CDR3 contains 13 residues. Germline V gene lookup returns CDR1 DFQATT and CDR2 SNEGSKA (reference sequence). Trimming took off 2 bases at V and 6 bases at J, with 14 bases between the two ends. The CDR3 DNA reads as TGCAGTGCTAGAACATGGGGGGTGTCCGAGCAGTACTTC. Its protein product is CSARTWGVSEQYF.

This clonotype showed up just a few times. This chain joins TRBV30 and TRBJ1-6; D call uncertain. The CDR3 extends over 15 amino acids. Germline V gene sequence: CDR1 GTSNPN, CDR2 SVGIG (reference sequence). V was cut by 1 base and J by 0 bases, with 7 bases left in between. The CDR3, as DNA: TGTGCCTGGAGTGATGGAGACTCCTATAATTCACCCCTCCACTTT. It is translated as CAWSDGDSYNSPLHF.

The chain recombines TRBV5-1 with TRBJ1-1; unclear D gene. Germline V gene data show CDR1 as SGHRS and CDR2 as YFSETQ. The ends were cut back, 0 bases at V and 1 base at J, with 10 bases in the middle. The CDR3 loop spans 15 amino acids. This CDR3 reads CASSLVAGGNTEAFF. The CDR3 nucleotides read TGCGCCAGCAGCTTGGTCGCAGGCGGGAACACTGAAGCTTTCTTT.

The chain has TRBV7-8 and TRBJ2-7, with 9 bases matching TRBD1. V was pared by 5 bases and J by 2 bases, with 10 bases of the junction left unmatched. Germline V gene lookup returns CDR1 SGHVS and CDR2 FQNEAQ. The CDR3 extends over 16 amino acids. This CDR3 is CASSRTWDRDPYEQYF. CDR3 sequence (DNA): TGTGCCAGCAGCCGAACCTGGGACAGGGACCCCTACGAGCAGTACTTC.

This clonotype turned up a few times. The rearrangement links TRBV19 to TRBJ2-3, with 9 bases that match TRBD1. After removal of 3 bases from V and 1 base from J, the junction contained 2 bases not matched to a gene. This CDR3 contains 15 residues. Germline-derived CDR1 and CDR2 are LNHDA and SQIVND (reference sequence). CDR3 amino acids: CASSIRDRGTDTQYF. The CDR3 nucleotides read TGTGCCAGTAGTATCCGGGACAGGGGCACAGATACGCAGTATTTT. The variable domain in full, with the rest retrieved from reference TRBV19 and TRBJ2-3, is DGGITQSPKYLFRKEGQNVTLSCEQNLNHDAMYWYRQDPGQGLRLIYYSQIVNDFQKGDIAEGYSVSREKKESFPLTVTSAQKNPTAFYLCASSIRDRGTDTQYFGPGTRLTVL.

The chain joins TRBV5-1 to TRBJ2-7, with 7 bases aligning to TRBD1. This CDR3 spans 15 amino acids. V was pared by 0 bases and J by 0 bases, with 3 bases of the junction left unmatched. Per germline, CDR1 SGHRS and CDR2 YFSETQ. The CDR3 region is CASSLEGQFSYEQYF. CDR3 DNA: TGCGCCAGCAGCTTGGAGGGACAGTTCTCCTACGAGCAGTACTTC.

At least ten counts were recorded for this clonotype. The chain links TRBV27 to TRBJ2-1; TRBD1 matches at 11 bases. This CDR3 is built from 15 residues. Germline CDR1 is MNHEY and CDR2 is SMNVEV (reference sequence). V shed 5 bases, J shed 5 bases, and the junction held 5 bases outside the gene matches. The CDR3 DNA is TGTGCCAGCAGTGTAGGGACAGGGGGTAACAATGAGCAGTTCTTC. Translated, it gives CASSVGTGGNNEQFF.

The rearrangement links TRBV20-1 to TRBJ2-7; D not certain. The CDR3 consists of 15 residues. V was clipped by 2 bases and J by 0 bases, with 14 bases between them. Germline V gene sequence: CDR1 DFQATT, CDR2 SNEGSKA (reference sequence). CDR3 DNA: TGCAGTGCTAGAAAACGCAGTCCCCTCTCCTACGAGCAGTACTTC. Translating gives CSARKRSPLSYEQYF.

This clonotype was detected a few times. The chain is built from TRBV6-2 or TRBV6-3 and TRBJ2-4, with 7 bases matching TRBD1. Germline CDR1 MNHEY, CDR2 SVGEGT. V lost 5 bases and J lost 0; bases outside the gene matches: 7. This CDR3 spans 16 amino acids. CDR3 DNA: TGTGCCAGCAGTAAGGATCGACAGGGAGCCAAAAACATTCAGTACTTC. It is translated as CASSKDRQGAKNIQYF.

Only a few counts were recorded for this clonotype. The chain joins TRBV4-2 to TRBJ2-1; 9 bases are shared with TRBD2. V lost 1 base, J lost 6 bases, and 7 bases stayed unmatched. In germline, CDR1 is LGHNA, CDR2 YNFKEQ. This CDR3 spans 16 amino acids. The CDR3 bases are TGTGCCAGCAGCCAAGGCTCGTGGACTAGCGTCAATGAGCAGTTCTTC. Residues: CASSQGSWTSVNEQFF.

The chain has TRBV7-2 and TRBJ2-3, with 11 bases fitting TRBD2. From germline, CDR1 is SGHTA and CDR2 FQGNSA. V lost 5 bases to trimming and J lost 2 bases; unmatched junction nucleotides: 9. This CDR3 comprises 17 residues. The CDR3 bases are TGTGCCAGCAGCCCCCGACTAGCGGGGCCTCCCACAGATACGCAGTATTTT. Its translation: CASSPRLAGPPTDTQYF.

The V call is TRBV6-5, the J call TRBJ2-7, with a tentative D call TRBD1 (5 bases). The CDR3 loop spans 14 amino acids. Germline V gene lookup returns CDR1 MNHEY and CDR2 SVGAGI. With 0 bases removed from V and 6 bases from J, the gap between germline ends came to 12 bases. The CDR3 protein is CASSYSPGFAEQYF. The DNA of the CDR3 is TGTGCCAGCAGTTACTCCCCAGGGTTCGCCGAGCAGTACTTC.

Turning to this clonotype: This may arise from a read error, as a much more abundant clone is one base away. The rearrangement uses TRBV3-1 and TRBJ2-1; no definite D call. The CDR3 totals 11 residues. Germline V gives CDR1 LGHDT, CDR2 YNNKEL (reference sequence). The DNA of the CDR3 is TGTGACAGCAGTATACTCAATGAGCAGTTCTTC. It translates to CDSSILNEQFF.

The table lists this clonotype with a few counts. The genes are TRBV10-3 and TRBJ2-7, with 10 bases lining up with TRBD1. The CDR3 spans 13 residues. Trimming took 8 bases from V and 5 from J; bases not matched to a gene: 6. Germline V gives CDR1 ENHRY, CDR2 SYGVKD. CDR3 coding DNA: TGTGCCATCGGGACAGGGGTTGCCGACGAGCAGTACTTC. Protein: CAIGTGVADEQYF.

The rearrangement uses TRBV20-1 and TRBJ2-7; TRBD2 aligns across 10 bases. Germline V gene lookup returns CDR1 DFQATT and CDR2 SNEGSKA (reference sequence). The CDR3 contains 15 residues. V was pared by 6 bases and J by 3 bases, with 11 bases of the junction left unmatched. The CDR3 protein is CSAPQPSGRFYEQYF. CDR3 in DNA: TGCAGTGCCCCACAACCTAGCGGGAGATTCTACGAGCAGTACTTC.

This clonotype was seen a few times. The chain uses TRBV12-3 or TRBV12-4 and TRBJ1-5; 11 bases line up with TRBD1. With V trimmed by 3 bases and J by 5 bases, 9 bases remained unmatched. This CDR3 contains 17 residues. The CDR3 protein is CASSFWDWTGGDQPQHF. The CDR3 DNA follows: TGTGCCAGCAGTTTTTGGGACTGGACAGGGGGCGATCAGCCCCAGCATTTT.

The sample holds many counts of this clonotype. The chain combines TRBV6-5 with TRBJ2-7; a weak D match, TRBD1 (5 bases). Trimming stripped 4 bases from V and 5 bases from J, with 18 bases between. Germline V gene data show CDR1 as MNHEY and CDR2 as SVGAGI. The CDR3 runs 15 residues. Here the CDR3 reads CASSWLGSGPHEQYF. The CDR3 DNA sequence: TGTGCCAGCAGTTGGTTGGGTTCAGGGCCCCACGAGCAGTACTTC.

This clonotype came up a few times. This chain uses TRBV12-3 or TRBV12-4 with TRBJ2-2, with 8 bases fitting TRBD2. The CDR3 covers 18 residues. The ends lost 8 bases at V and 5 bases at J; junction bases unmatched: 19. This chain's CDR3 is CASHGGALETYMTGELFF. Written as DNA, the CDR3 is TGTGCCAGCCACGGGGGGGCACTAGAAACATATATGACCGGGGAGCTGTTTTTT.

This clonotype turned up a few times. The CDR3 spells CASSGADRGGYEQYF. CDR3 DNA: TGTGCCAGCAGTGGAGCGGACAGGGGAGGCTACGAGCAGTACTTC. This chain connects TRBV28 to TRBJ2-7; 9 bases are shared with TRBD1. The germline V gene has CDR1 MDHEN and CDR2 SYDVKM. V lost 5 bases, J lost 3 bases, and 8 bases stayed unmatched. The CDR3 totals 15 residues.

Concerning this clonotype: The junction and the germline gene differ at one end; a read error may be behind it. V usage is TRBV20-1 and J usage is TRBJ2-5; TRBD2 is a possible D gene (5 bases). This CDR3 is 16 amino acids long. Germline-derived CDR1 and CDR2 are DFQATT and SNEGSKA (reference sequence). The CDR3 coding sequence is TGCAGTACTAGAGATCTGCCGGTAGGGCCGAAGGAGACCCAGTACTTC. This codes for CSTRDLPVGPKETQYF.

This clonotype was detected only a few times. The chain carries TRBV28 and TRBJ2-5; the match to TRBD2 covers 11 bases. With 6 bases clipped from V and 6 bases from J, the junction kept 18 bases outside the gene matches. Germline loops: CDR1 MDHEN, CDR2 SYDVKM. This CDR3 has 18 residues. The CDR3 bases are TGTGCCAGCAGCAACGACCGAATATCGACTAGCGGGGAACAGACCCAGTACTTC. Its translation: CASSNDRISTSGEQTQYF.

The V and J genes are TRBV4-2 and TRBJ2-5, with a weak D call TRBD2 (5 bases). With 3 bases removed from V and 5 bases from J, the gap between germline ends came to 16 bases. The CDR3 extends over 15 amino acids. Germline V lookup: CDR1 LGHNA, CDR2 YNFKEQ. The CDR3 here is CASSQSSGKSETQYF. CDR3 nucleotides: TGTGCCAGCAGCCAGTCCTCGGGGAAGTCGGAGACCCAGTACTTC.

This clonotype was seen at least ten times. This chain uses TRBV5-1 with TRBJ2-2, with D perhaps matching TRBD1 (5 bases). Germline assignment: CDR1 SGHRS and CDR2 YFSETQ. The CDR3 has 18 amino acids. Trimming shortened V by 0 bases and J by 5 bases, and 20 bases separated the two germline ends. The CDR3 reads CASSLVPGHLGRTGELFF. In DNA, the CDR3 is TGCGCCAGCAGCTTGGTTCCCGGACACCTGGGAAGGACCGGGGAGCTGTTTTTT.

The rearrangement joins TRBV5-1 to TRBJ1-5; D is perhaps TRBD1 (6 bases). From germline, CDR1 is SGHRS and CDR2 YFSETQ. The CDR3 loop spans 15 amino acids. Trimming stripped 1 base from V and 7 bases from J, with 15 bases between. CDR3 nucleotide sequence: TGCGCCAGCAGCTTGTGGGGGGGCGAGAGACAGCCCCAGCATTTT. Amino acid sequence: CASSLWGGERQPQHF. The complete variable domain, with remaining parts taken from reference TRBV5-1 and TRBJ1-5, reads KAGVTQTPRYLIKTRGQQVTLSCSPISGHRSVSWYQQTPGQGLQFLFEYFSETQRNKGNFPGRFSGRQFSNSRSEMNVSTLELGDSALYLCASSLWGGERQPQHFGDGTRLSIL.

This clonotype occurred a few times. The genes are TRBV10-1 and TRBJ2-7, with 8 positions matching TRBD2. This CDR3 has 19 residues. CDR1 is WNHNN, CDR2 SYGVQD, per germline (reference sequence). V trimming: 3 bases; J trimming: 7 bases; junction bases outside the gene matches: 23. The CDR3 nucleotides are TGCGCCAGCAGTGAAGGACCTACGGGATGTCCGGGACTAGTGGAAGAGCAGTACTTC. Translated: CASSEGPTGCPGLVEEQYF.

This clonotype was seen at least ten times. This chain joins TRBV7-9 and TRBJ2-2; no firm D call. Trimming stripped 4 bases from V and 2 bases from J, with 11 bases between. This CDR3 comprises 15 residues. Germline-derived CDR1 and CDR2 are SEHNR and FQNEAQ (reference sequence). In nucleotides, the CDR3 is TGTGCCAGCAGCTCTAGGGAAGGAAACACCGGGGAGCTGTTTTTT. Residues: CASSSREGNTGELFF.

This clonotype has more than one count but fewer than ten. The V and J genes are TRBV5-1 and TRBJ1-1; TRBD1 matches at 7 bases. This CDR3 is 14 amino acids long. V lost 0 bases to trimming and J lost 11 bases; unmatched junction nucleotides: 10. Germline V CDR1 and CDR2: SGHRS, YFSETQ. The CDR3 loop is CASSLEAAGGSAFF. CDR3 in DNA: TGCGCCAGCAGCTTGGAGGCGGCAGGGGGTTCGGCTTTCTTT.

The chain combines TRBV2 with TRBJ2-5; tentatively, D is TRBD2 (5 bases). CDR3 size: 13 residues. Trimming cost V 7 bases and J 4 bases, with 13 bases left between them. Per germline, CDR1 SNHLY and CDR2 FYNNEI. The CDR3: CASKINSGETQYF. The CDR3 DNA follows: TGTGCCAGCAAGATTAACAGCGGAGAGACCCAGTACTTC.

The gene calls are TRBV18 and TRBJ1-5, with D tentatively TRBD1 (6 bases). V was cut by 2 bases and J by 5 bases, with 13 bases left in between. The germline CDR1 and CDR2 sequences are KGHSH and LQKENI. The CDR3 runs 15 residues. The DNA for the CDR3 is TGTGCCAGCTCACCAAGGGGGGGTCCCTATCAGCCCCAGCATTTT. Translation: CASSPRGGPYQPQHF.

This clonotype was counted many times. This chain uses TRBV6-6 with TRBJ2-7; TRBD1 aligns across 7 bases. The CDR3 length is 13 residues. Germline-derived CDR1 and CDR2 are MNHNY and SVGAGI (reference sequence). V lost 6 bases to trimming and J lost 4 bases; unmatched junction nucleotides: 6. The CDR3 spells CASSLGQEYEQYF. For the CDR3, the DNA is TGTGCCAGCAGCTTAGGACAGGAATACGAGCAGTACTTC.

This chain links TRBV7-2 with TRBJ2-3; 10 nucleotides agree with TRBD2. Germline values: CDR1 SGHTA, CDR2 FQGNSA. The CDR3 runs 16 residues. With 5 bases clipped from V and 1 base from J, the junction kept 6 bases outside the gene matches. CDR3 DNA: TGTGCCAGCAGCCCAAATCTAGCGGGGGGCACAGATACGCAGTATTTT. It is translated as CASSPNLAGGTDTQYF.

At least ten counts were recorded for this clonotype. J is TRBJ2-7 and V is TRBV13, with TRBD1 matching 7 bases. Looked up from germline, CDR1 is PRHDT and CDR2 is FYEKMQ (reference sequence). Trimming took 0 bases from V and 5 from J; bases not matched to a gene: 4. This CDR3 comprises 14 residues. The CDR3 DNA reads TGTGCCAGCAGCTTAGGGACAGGGCGTAACGAGCAGTACTTC. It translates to CASSLGTGRNEQYF.